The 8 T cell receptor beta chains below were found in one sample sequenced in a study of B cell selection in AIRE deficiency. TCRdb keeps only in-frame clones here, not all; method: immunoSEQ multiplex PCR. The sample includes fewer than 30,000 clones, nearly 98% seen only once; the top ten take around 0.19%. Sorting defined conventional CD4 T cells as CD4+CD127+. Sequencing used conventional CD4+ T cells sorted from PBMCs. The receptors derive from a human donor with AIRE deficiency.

The chain's CDR3 is CASSQGSTDTQYF. As DNA, the CDR3 is TGCGCCAGCAGCCAGGGGAGCACAGATACGCAGTATTTT. V is TRBV5-1 and J is TRBJ2-3, with D perhaps matching TRBD1 (6 bases). Germline V gene data show CDR1 as SGHRS and CDR2 as YFSETQ. V shed 4 bases and J shed 0 bases, with 6 bases lying between them. The CDR3 is 13 residues long.

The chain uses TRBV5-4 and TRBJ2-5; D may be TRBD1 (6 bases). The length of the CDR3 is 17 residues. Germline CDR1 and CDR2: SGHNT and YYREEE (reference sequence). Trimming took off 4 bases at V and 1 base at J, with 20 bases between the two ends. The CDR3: CASSPLRPGHLQETQYF. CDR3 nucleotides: TGTGCCAGCAGCCCGCTCCGACCGGGACACCTCCAAGAGACCCAGTACTTC.

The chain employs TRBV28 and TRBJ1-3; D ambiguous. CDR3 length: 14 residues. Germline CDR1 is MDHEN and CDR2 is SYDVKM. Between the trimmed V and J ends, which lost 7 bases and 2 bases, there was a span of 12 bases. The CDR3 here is CASNSLRAGNTIYF. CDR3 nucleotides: TGTGCCAGCAATTCTTTACGAGCTGGAAACACCATATATTTT.

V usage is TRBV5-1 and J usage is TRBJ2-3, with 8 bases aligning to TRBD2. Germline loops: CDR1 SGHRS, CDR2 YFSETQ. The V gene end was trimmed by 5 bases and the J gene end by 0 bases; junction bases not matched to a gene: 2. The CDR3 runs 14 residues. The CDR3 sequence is CASRTGGSTDTQYF. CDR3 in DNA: TGCGCCAGCAGAACGGGAGGGAGCACAGATACGCAGTATTTT.

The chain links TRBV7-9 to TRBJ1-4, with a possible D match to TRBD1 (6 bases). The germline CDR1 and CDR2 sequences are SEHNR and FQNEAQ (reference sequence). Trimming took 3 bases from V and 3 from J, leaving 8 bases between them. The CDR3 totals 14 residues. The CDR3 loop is CASSLGAANEKLFF. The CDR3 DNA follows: TGTGCCAGCAGCTTGGGGGCCGCTAATGAAAAACTGTTTTTT.

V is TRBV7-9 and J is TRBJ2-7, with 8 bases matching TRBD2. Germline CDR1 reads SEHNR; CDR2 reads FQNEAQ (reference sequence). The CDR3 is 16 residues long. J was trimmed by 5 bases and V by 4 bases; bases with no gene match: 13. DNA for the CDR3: TGTGCCAGCAGCTCCCCCTTGGCGGGAGGACTGAACGAGCAGTACTTC. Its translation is CASSSPLAGGLNEQYF.

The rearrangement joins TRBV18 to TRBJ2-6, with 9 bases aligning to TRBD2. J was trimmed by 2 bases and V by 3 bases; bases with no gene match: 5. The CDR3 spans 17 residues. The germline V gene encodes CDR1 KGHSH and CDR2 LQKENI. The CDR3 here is CASSPLAGVPGANVLTF. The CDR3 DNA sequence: TGTGCCAGCTCACCTTTAGCGGGAGTTCCTGGGGCCAACGTCCTGACTTTC.

CDR3: CASSLVPGASETQYF. As DNA, the CDR3 is TGTGCCAGCAGCTTAGTGCCGGGGGCGAGCGAGACCCAGTACTTC. The chain has TRBV7-6 and TRBJ2-5; D may be TRBD1 or TRBD2 (6 bases each). The germline gives CDR1 SGHVS, CDR2 FNYEAQ. V lost 1 base, J lost 5 bases, and 14 bases lay in between. This CDR3 region has 15 residues.